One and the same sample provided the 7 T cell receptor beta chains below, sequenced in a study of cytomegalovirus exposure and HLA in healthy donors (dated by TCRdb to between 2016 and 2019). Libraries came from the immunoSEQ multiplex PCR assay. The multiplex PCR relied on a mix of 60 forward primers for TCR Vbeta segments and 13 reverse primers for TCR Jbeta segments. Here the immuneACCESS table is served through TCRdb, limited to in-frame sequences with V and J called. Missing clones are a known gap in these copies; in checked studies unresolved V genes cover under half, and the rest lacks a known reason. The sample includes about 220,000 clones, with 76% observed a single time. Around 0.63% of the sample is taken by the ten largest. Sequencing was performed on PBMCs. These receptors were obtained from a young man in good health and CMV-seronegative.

The DNA of the CDR3 is TGCGCCAGCAGTCCCTCCTACCGGGACTACGAGCAGTACTTC. As protein: CASSPSYRDYEQYF. The chain combines TRBV10-1 with TRBJ2-7, with D possibly being TRBD2 (5 bases). Germline loops: CDR1 WNHNN, CDR2 SYGVQD (reference sequence). V was trimmed by 5 bases and J by 3 bases, leaving 14 bases between them. This CDR3 comprises 14 residues.

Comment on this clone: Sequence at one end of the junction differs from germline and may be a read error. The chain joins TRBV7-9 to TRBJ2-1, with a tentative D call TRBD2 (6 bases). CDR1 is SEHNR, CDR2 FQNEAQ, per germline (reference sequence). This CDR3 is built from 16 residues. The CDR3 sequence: CSSSLGSGLGGNEQFF. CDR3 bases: TGTTCCAGCAGCTTAGGTAGTGGTTTGGGGGGAAATGAGCAGTTCTTC.

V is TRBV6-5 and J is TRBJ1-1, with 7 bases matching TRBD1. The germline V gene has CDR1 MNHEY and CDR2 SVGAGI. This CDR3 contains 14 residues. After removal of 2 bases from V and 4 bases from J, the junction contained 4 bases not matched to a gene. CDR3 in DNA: TGTGCCAGCAGTTACATGGCAGGGGGCACTGAAGCTTTCTTT. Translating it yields CASSYMAGGTEAFF.

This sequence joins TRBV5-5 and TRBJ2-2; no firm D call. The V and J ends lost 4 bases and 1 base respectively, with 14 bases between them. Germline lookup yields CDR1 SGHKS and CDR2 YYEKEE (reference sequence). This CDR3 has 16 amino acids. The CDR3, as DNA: TGTGCCAGCAGCCAAACCAGTTTTGGGAACACCGGGGAGCTGTTTTTT. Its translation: CASSQTSFGNTGELFF. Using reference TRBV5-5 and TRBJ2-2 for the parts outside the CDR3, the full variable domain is DAGVTQSPTHLIKTRGQQVTLRCSPISGHKSVSWYQQVLGQGPQFIFQYYEKEERGRGNFPDRFSARQFPNYSSELNVNALLLGDSALYLCASSQTSFGNTGELFFGEGSRLTVL.

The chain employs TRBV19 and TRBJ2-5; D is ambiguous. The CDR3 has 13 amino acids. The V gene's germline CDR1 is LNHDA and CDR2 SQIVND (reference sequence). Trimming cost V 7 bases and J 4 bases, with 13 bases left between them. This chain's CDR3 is CASMRKVGETQYF. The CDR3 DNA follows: TGTGCCAGTATGAGGAAAGTGGGAGAGACCCAGTACTTC.

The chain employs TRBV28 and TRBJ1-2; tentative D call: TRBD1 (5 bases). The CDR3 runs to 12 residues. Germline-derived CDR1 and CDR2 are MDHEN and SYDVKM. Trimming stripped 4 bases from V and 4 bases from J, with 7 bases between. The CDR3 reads CASSSRVYGYTF. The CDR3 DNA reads TGTGCCAGCAGTTCCAGGGTCTATGGCTACACCTTC.

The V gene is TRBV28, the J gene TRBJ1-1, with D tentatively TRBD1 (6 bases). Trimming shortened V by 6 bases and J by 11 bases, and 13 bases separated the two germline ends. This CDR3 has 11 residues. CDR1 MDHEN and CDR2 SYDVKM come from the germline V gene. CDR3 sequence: CASSQGLPAFF. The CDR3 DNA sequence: TGTGCCAGCAGCCAGGGGTTGCCGGCTTTCTTT.